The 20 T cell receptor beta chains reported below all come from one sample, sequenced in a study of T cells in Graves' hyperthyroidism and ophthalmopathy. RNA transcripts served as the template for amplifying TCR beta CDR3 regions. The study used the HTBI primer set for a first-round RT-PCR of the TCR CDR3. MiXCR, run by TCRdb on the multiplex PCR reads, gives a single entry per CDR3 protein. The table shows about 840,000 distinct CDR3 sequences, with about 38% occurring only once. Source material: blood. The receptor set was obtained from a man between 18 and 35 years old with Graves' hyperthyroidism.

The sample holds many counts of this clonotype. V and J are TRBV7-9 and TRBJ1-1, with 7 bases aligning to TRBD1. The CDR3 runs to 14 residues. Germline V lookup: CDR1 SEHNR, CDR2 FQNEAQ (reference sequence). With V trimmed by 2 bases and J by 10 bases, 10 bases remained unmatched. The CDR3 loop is CASSLSGKQGTAFF. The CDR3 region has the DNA TGTGCCAGCAGCTTAAGCGGGAAACAGGGGACAGCTTTCTTT.

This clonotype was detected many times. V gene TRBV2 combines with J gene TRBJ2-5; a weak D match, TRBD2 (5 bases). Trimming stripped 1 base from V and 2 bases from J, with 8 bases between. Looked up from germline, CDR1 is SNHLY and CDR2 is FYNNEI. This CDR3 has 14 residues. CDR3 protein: CASSEEIAQETQYF. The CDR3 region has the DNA TGTGCCAGCAGTGAAGAGATAGCGCAAGAGACCCAGTACTTC.

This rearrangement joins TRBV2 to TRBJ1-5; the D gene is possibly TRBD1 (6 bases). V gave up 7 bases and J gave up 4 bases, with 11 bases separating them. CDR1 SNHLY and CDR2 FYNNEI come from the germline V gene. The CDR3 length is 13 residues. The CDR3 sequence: CASTRGRNQPQHF. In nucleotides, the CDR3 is TGTGCCAGCACCCGGGGGCGTAATCAGCCCCAGCATTTT. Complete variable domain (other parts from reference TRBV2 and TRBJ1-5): EPEVTQTPSHQVTQMGQEVILRCVPISNHLYFYWYRQILGQKVEFLVSFYNNEISEKSEIFDDQFSVERPDGSNFTLKIRSTKLEDSAMYFCASTRGRNQPQHFGDGTRLSIL.

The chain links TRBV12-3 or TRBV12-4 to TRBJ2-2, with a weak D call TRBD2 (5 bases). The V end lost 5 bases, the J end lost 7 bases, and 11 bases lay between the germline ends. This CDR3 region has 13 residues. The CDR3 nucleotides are TGTGCCAGCAGTACCGGAGGCGACGGGGAGCTGTTTTTT. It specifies CASSTGGDGELFF.

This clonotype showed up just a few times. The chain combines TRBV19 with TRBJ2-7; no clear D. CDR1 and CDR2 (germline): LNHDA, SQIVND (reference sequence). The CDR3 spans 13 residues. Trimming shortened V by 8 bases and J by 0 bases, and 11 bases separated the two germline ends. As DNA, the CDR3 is TGTGCCAGTGGTTCAGGCCTCTCCTACGAGCAGTACTTC. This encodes CASGSGLSYEQYF.

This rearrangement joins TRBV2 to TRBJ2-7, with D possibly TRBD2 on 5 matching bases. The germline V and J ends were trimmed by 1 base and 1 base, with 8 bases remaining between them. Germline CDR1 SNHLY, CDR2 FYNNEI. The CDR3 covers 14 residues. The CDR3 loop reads CASSEEGSSYEQYF. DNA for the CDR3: TGTGCCAGCAGTGAAGAAGGGAGTTCCTACGAGCAGTACTTC.

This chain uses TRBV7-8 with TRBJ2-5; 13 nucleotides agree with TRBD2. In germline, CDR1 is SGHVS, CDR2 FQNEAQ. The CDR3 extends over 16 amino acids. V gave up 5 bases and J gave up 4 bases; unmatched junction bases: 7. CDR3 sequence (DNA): TGTGCCAGCAGCCCTCGGACTAGCGGGAGAACAGAGACCCAGTACTTC. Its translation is CASSPRTSGRTETQYF.

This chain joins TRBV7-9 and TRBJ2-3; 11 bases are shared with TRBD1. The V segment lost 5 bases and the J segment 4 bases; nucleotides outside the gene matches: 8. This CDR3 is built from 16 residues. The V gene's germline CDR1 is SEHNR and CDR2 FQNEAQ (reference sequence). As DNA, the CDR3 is TGTGCCAGCAGCGACGGACAGGGGGCGAGAGCAGATACGCAGTATTTT. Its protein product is CASSDGQGARADTQYF.

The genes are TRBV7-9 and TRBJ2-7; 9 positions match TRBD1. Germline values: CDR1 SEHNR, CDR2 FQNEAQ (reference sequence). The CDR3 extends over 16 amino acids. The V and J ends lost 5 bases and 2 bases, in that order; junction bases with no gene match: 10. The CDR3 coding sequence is TGTGCCAGCAGCCCCTCCCTGAGGACAGGGGCCTACGAGCAGTACTTC. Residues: CASSPSLRTGAYEQYF. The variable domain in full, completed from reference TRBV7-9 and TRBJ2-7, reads DTGVSQNPRHKITKRGQNVTFRCDPISEHNRLYWYRQTLGQGPEFLTYFQNEAQLEKSRLLSDRFSAERPKGSFSTLEIQRTEQGDSAMYLCASSPSLRTGAYEQYFGPGTRLTVT.

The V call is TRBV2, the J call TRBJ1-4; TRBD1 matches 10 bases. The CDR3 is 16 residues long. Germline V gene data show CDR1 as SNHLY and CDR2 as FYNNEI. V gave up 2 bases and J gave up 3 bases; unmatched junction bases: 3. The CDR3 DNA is TGTGCCAGCAGTGAATGGGGACAGGGGTCTAATGAAAAACTGTTTTTT. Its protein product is CASSEWGQGSNEKLFF.

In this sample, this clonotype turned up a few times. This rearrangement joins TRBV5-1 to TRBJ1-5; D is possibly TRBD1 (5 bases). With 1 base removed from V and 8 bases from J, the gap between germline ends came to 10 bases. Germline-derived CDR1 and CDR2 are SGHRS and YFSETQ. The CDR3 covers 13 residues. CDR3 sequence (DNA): TGCGCCAGCAGCTTGAGTCGGGGGGAGCCCCAGCATTTT. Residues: CASSLSRGEPQHF.

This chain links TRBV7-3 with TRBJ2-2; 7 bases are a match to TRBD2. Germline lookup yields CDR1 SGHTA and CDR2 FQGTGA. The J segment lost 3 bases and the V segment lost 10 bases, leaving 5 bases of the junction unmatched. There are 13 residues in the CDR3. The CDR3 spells CATGTTDTGELFF. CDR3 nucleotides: TGTGCCACCGGGACTACAGACACCGGGGAGCTGTTTTTT.

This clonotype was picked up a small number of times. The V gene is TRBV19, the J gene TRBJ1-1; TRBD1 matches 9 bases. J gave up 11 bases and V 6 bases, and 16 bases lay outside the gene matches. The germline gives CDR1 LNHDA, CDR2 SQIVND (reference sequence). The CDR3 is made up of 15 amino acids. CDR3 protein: CASRALDRGPLEAFF. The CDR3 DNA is TGTGCCAGTAGGGCCCTGGACAGGGGCCCGCTTGAGGCTTTCTTT.

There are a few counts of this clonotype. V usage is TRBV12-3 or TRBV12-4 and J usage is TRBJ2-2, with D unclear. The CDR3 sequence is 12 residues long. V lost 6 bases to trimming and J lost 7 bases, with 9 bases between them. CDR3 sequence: CASSPSIGELFF. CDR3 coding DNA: TGTGCCAGCAGCCCCAGCATCGGGGAGCTGTTTTTT.

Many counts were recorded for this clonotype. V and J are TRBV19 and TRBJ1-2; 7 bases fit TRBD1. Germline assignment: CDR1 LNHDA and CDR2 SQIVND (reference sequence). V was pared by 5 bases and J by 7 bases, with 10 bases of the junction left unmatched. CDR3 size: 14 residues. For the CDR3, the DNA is TGTGCCAGTAGTTCTTCTGGACAGGCTGCTGGCTACACCTTC. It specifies CASSSSGQAAGYTF.

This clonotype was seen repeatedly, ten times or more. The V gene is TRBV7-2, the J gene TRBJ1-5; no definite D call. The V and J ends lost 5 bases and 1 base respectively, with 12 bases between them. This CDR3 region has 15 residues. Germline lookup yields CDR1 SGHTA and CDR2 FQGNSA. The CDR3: CASSPTTSSNQPQHF. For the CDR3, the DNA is TGTGCCAGCAGCCCTACTACGAGCAGCAATCAGCCCCAGCATTTT.

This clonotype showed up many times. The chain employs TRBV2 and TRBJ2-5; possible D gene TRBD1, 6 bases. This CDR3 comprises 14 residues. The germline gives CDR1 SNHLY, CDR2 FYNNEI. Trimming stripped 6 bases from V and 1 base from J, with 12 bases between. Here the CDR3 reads CASSRVDSQETQYF. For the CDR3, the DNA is TGTGCCAGCAGCCGAGTGGACAGCCAAGAGACCCAGTACTTC.

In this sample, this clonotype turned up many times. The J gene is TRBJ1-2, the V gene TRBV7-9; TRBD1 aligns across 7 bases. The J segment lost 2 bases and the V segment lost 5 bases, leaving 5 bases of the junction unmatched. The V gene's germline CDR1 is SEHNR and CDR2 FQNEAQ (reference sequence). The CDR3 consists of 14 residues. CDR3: CASSQVTGNYGYTF. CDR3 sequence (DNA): TGTGCCAGCAGCCAAGTGACAGGGAACTATGGCTACACCTTC.

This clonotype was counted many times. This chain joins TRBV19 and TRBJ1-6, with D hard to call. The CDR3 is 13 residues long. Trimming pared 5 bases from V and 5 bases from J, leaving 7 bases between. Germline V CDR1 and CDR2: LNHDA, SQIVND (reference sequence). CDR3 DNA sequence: TGTGCCAGTAGTGCGTATAATAATTCACCCCTCCACTTT. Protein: CASSAYNNSPLHF.

Written as DNA, the CDR3 is TGTGCCAGCAGTCATCAGGGTTATAGCAATCAGCCCCAGCATTTT. Amino acids: CASSHQGYSNQPQHF. This chain joins TRBV12-3 or TRBV12-4 and TRBJ1-5, with a possible D match to TRBD1 (5 bases). The CDR3 sequence is 15 residues long. V was clipped by 5 bases and J by 0 bases, with 11 bases between them.